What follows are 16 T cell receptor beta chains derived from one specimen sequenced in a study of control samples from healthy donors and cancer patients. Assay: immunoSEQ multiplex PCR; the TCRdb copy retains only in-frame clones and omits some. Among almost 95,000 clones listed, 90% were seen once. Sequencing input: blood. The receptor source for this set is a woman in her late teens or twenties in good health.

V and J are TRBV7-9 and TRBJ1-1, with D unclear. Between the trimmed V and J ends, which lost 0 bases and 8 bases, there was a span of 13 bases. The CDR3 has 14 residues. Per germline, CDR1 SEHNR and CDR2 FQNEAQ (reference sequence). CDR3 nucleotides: TGTGCCAGCAGCTTAGCGGCTACCTCGGGGGAAGCTTTCTTT. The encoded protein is CASSLAATSGEAFF.

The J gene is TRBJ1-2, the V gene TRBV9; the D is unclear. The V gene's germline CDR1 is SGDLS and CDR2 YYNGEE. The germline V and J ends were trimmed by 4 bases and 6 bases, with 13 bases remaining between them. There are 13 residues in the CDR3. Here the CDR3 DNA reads TGTGCCAGCAGCCTGAGGGAGGAGGATGGCTACACCTTC. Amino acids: CASSLREEDGYTF.

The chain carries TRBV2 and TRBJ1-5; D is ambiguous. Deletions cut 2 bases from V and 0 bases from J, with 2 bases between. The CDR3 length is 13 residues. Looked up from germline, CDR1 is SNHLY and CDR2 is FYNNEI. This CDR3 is CASSENSNQPQHF. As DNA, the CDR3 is TGTGCCAGCAGTGAAAATAGCAATCAGCCCCAGCATTTT. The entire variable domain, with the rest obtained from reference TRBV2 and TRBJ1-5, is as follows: EPEVTQTPSHQVTQMGQEVILRCVPISNHLYFYWYRQILGQKVEFLVSFYNNEISEKSEIFDDQFSVERPDGSNFTLKIRSTKLEDSAMYFCASSENSNQPQHFGDGTRLSIL.

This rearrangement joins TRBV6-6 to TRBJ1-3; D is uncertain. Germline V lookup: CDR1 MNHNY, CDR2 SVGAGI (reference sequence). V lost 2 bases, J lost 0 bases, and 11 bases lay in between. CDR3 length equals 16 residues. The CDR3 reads CASSYNLQSSGNTIYF. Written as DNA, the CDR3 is TGTGCCAGCAGTTACAATCTGCAGTCCTCTGGAAACACCATATATTTT.

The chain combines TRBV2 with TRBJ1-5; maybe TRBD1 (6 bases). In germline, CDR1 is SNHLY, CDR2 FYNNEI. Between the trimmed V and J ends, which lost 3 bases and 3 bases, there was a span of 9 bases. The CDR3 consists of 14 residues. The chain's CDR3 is CASSENRDNQPQHF. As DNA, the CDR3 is TGTGCCAGCAGTGAGAACAGGGACAATCAGCCCCAGCATTTT.

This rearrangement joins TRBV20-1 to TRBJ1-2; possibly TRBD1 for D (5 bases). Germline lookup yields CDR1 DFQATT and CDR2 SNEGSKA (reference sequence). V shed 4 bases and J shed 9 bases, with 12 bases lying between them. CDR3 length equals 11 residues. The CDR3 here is CSATGIGRYTF. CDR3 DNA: TGCAGTGCTACAGGGATTGGGCGCTACACCTTC.

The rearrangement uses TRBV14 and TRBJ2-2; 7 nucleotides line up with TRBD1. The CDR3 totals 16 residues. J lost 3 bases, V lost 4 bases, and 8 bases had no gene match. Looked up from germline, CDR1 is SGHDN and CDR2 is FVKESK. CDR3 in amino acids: CASSPRQGLDTGELFF. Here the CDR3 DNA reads TGTGCCAGCAGCCCCAGACAGGGTTTAGACACCGGGGAGCTGTTTTTT.

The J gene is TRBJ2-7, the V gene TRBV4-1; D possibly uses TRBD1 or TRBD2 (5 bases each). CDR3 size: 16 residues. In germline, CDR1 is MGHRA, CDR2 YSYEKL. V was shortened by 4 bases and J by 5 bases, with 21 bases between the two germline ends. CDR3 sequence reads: CASSLIEGPPGHEQYF. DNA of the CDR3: TGCGCCAGCAGCCTTATAGAGGGCCCCCCAGGGCACGAGCAGTACTTC.

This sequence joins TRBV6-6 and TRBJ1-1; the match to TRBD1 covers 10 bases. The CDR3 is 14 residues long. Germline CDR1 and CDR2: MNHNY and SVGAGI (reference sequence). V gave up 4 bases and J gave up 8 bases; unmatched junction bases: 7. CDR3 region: CASSSPGQGQEAFF. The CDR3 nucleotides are TGTGCCAGCAGTTCTCCGGGACAGGGGCAGGAAGCTTTCTTT.

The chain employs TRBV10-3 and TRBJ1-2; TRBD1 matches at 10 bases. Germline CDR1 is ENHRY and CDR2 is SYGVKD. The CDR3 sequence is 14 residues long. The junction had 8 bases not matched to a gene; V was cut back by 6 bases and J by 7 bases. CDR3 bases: TGTGCCATCAGCCTGGGACAGGGGTTAGGTGGCTACACCTTC. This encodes CAISLGQGLGGYTF.

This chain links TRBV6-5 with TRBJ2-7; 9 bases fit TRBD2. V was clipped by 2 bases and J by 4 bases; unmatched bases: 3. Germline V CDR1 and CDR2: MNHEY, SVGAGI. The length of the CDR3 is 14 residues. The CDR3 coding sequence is TGTGCCAGCAGTTACCGCCTAGCGGGGTACGAGCAGTACTTC. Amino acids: CASSYRLAGYEQYF.

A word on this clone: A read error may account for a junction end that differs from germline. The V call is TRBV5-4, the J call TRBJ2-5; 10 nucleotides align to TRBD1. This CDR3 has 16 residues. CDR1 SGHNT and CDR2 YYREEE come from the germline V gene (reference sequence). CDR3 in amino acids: CASSPGRDRGWAESDF. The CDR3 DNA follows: TGTGCCAGCAGCCCCGGCCGGGACAGGGGTTGGGCTGAGAGCGACTTC.

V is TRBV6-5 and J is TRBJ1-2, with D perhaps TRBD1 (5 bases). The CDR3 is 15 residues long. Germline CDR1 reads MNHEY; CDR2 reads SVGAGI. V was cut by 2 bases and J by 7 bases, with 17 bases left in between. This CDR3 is CASSYGGQGHGGYTF. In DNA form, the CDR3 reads TGTGCCAGCAGTTACGGCGGGCAGGGTCACGGTGGCTACACCTTC.

The CDR3 DNA follows: TGTGCCAGCAGTGACTTGATAAAATGGGGAATTCAAGCTAGCAATCAGCCCCAGCATTTT. This translates into CASSDLIKWGIQASNQPQHF. This sequence joins TRBV6-4 and TRBJ1-5; no clear D. The germline CDR1 and CDR2 sequences are MRHNA and SNTAGT. V lost 1 base to trimming and J lost 0 bases, with 22 bases between them. This CDR3 comprises 20 residues.

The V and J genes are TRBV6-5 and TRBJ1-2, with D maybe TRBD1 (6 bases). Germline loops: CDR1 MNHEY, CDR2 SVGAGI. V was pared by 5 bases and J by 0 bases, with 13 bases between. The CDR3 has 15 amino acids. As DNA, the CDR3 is TGTGCCAGCAGTCCCAATACAGGGACTAACTATGGCTACACCTTC. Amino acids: CASSPNTGTNYGYTF.

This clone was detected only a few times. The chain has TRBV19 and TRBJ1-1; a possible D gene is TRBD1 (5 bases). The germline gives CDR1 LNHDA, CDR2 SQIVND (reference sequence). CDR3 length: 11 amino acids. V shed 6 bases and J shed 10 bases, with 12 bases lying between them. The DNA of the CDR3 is TGTGCCAGTAGCTTTAGGGGTGCAGCTTTCTTT. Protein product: CASSFRGAAFF.